The source of this T cell receptor (beta chain) is a study of control samples from healthy donors and cancer patients. The method was immunoSEQ multiplex PCR; TCRdb's version includes in-frame clones alone and lacks a portion of them. The sample has 150,000 to 200,000 clones, 91% seen once. Only a few counts were recorded for this clone. In the same sample, other DNA sequences code for this CDR3. From germline, CDR1 is MDHEN and CDR2 SYDVKM. The V end was cut by 2 bases, the J end by 0 bases, with 8 bases between. This CDR3 is built from 14 residues. The sample taken for sequencing was blood. The chain links TRBV28 to TRBJ2-7, with TRBD2 as a possible D gene (6 bases). This clonotype was obtained from a woman between 25 and 40 years old in good health. CDR3 region: CASSLAGSSYEQYF. CDR3 in DNA: TGTGCCAGCAGTTTAGCGGGGAGCTCCTACGAGCAGTACTTC.